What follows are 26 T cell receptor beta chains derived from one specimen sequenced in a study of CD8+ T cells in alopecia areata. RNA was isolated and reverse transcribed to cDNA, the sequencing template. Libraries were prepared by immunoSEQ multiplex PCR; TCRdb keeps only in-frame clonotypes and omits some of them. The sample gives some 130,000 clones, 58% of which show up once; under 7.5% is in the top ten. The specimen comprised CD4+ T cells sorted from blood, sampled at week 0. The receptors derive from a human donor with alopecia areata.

The CDR3 region has the DNA TGCAGCGTGCGCCTTCCATCCCTCGAGCAGTACTTC. It translates to CSVRLPSLEQYF. The V and J genes are TRBV29-1 and TRBJ2-7; D gene ambiguous. Deletions cut 6 bases from V and 6 bases from J, with 15 bases between. The CDR3 has 12 amino acids. Germline CDR1 is SQVTM and CDR2 is ANQGSEA.

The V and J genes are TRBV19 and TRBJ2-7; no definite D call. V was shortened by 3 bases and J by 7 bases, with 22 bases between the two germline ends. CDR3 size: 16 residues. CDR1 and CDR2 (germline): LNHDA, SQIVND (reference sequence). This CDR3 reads CASSIRPGPTLSEQYF. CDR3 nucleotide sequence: TGTGCCAGTAGTATTCGCCCCGGACCTACTTTGTCGGAGCAGTACTTC.

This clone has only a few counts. CDR3 protein: CASSFGQSMNTEAFF. The DNA for the CDR3 is TGTGCCAGCAGCTTCGGACAGAGCATGAACACTGAAGCTTTCTTT. The rearrangement links TRBV7-9 to TRBJ1-1; tentative D call: TRBD1 (6 bases). The V end was cut by 3 bases, the J end by 0 bases, with 11 bases between. The germline CDR1 and CDR2 sequences are SEHNR and FQNEAQ (reference sequence). The CDR3 loop spans 15 amino acids.

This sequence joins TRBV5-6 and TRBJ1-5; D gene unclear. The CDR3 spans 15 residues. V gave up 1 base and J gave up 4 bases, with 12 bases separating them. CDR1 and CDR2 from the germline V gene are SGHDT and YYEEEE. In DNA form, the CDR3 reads TGTGCCAGCAGCTTGAGAGAACTCTTAAATCAGCCCCAGCATTTT. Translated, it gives CASSLRELLNQPQHF.

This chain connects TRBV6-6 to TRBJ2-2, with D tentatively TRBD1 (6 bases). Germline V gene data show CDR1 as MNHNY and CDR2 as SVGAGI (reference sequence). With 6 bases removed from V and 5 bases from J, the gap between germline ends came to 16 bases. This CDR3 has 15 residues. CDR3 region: CASSARTAFTGELFF. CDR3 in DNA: TGTGCCAGCAGCGCTAGGACAGCCTTTACCGGGGAGCTGTTTTTT.

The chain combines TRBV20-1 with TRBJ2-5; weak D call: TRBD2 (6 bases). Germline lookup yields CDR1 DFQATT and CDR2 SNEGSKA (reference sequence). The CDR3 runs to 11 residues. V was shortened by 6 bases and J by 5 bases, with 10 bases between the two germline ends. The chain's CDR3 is CSARLGETQYF. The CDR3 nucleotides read TGCAGTGCAAGACTAGGGGAGACCCAGTACTTC.

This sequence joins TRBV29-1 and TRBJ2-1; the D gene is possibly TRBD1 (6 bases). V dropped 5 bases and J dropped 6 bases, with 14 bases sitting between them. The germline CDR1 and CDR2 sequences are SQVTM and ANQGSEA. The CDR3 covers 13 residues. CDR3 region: CSVRDIEGNEQFF. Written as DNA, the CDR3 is TGCAGCGTTCGGGACATCGAAGGCAATGAGCAGTTCTTC.

CDR3 DNA: TGTGCCAGCAGCCCAGGACGGGAGCAGTACTTC. Amino acid sequence: CASSPGREQYF. The chain employs TRBV6-5 and TRBJ2-7; no firm D call. CDR1 is MNHEY, CDR2 SVGAGI, per germline. The CDR3 covers 11 residues. V was pared by 6 bases and J by 7 bases, with 10 bases between.

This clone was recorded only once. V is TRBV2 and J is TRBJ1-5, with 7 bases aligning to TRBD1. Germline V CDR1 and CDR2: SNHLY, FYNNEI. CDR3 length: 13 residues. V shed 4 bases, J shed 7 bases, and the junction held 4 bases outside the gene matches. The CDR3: CASSGQGDQPQHF. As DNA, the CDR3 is TGTGCCAGCAGTGGTCAGGGGGACCAGCCCCAGCATTTT.

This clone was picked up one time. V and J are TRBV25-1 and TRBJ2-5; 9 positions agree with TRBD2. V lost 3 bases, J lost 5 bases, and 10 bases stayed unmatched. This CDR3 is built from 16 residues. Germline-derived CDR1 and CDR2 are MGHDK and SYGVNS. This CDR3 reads CASSDPQRGAVETQYF. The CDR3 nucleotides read TGTGCCAGCAGTGACCCTCAGCGGGGGGCCGTGGAGACCCAGTACTTC.

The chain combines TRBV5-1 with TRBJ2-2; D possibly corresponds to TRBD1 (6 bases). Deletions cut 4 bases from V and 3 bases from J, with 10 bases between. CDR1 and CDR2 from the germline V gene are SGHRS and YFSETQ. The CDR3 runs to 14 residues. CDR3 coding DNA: TGCGCCAGCAGCAGCCAGGGGTACACCGGGGAGCTGTTTTTT. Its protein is CASSSQGYTGELFF.

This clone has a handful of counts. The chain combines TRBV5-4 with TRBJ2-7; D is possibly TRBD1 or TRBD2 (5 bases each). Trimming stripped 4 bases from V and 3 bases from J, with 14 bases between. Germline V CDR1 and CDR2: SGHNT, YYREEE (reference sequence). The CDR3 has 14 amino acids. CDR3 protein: CASSDRGQGYEQYF. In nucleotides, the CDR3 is TGTGCCAGCAGCGACCGGGGCCAGGGCTACGAGCAGTACTTC.

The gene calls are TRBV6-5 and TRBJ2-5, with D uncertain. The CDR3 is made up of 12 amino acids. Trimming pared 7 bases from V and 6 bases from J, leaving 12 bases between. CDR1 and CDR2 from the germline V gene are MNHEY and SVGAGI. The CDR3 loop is CASISLLKTQYF. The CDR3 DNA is TGTGCCAGCATTAGCCTTTTGAAGACCCAGTACTTC.

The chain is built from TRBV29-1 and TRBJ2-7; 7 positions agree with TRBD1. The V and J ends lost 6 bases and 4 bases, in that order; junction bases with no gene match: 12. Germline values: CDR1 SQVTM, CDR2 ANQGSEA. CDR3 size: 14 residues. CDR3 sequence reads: CSVLKGGQLYEQYF. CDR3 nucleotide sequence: TGCAGCGTCCTCAAAGGGGGACAGCTTTACGAGCAGTACTTC.

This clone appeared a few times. The CDR3 reads CASSSPVLTDTQYF. CDR3 DNA sequence: TGCGCCAGCAGCTCCCCGGTACTCACAGATACGCAGTATTTT. V gene TRBV4-1 combines with J gene TRBJ2-3; D gene unclear. The CDR3 has 14 amino acids. The ends were cut back, 5 bases at V and 2 bases at J, with 11 bases in the middle. CDR1 is MGHRA, CDR2 YSYEKL, per germline.

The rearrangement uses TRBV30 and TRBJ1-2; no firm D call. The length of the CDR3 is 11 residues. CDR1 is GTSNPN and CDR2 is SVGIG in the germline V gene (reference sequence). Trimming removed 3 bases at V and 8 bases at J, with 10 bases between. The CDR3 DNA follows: TGTGCCTGGAGCCAAGGGAGAGGCTACACCTTC. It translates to CAWSQGRGYTF.

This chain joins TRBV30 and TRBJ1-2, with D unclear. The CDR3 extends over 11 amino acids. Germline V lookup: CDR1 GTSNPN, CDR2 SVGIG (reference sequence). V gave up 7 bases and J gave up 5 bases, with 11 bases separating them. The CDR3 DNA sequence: TGTGCCTCCCAGAGAGGTTATGGCTACACCTTC. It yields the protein CASQRGYGYTF.

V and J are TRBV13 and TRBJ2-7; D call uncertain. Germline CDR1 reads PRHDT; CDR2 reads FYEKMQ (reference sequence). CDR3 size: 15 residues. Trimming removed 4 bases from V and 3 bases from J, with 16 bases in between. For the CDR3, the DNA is TGTGCCAGCAGCTCATCCAAAAAGGGTAGCTACGAGCAGTACTTC. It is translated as CASSSSKKGSYEQYF.

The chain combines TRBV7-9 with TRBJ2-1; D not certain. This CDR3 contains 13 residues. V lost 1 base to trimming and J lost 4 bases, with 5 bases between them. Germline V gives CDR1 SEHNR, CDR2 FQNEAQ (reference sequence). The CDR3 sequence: CASSLGQYNEQFF. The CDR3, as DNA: TGTGCCAGCAGCTTAGGGCAGTACAATGAGCAGTTCTTC.

CDR3 nucleotide sequence: TGTGCCAGCAGGTTTCGCAATTCACCCCTCCACTTT. The encoded protein is CASRFRNSPLHF. The chain carries TRBV28 and TRBJ1-6; D remains unclear. Germline values: CDR1 MDHEN, CDR2 SYDVKM. The CDR3 covers 12 residues. Trimming stripped 6 bases from V and 7 bases from J, with 7 bases between.

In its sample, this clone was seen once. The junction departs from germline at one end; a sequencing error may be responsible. In DNA, the CDR3 is TGTGCCAGCAGTTACTCCTGGACAGAGCCGAGGGTCTTT. Its translation: CASSYSWTEPRVF. V usage is TRBV6-5 and J usage is TRBJ1-1; possibly TRBD1 for D (6 bases). The CDR3 runs 13 residues. Per the germline V gene, CDR1 is MNHEY and CDR2 is SVGAGI.

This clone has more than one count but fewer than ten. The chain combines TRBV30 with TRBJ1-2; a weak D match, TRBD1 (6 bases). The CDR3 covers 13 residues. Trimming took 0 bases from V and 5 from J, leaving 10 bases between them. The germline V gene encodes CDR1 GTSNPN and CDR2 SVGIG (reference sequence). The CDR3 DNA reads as TGTGCCTGGAGTGTAGGGCAGGGGTATGGCTACACCTTC. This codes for CAWSVGQGYGYTF.

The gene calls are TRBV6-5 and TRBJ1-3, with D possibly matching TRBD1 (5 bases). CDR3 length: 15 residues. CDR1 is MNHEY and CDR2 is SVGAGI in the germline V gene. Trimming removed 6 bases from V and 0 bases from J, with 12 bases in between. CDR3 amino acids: CASSRTGDSGNTIYF. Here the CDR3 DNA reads TGTGCCAGCAGCCGAACAGGAGACTCTGGAAACACCATATATTTT.

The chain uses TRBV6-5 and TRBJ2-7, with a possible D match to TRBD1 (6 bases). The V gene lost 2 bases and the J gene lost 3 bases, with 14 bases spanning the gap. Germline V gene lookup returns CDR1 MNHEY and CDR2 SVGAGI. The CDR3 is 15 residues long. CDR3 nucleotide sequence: TGTGCCAGCAGTTACAGTACAGGGAGTAACTACGAGCAGTACTTC. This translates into CASSYSTGSNYEQYF.

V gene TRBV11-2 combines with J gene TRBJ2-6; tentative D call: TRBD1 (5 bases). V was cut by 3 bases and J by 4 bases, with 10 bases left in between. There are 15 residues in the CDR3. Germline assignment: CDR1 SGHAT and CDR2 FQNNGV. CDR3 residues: CASSLMGPGANVLTF. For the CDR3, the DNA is TGTGCCAGCAGCTTGATGGGGCCAGGGGCCAACGTCCTGACTTTC.

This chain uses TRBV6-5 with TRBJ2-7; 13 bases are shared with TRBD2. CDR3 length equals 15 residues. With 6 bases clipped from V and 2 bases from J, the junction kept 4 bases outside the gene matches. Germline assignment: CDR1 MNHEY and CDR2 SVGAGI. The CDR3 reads CASSRGTSGTYEQYF. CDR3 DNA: TGTGCCAGCAGCAGAGGGACTAGCGGGACCTACGAGCAGTACTTC.